This passage covers 30 T cell receptor beta chains from one sample sequenced in a study of cytomegalovirus exposure and HLA in healthy donors. Both 60 Vbeta primers and 13 Jbeta primers went into the PCR. Clones were read by immunoSEQ multiplex PCR, and TCRdb kept only the in-frame ones, dropping some. Of 140,000 or so clones listed, roughly 78% are singletons. The source material was PBMCs. The receptor source for this set is a female donor in good health and CMV-seronegative.

The rearrangement uses TRBV7-2 and TRBJ2-3; 7 bases align to TRBD2. The V and J ends lost 3 bases and 6 bases, in that order; junction bases with no gene match: 9. The CDR3 extends over 15 amino acids. Looked up from germline, CDR1 is SGHTA and CDR2 is FQGNSA. The CDR3 DNA is TGTGCCAGCAGCTTCGCTAGCGGAGTGTGGGATACGCAGTATTTT. Translation: CASSFASGVWDTQYF.

The CDR3 loop reads CASSKDRPPGEQYF. As DNA, the CDR3 is TGTGCCAGCAGTAAGGACAGACCGCCGGGCGAGCAGTACTTC. The V gene is TRBV6-5, the J gene TRBJ2-7, with D possibly matching TRBD1 (6 bases). The CDR3 spans 14 residues. Germline V lookup: CDR1 MNHEY, CDR2 SVGAGI. Trimming cost V 5 bases and J 6 bases, with 17 bases left between them.

A few counts support this clone. The chain is built from TRBV27 and TRBJ1-1, with unresolved D. Germline CDR1 MNHEY, CDR2 SMNVEV (reference sequence). V dropped 8 bases and J dropped 6 bases, with 19 bases sitting between them. This CDR3 contains 14 residues. CDR3 protein: CASARGSSGAEAFF. DNA of the CDR3: TGTGCCAGCGCAAGAGGGTCGTCGGGCGCTGAAGCTTTCTTT.

The chain has TRBV28 and TRBJ1-3; 7 nucleotides agree with TRBD1. The germline gives CDR1 MDHEN, CDR2 SYDVKM. The CDR3 loop spans 16 amino acids. After removal of 5 bases from V and 4 bases from J, the junction contained 11 bases not matched to a gene. The CDR3 DNA follows: TGTGCCAGCAGTCATGGCAGTGGGACAGCGGGAAACACCATATATTTT. This codes for CASSHGSGTAGNTIYF.

A word on this clone: The sample carries other DNA sequences with the same CDR3. The chain employs TRBV29-1 and TRBJ2-7; unclear D gene. Germline-derived CDR1 and CDR2 are SQVTM and ANQGSEA. The length of the CDR3 is 12 residues. The CDR3 here is CSVGRNSYEQYF. In nucleotides, the CDR3 is TGCAGTGTCGGCAGGAACTCCTACGAGCAGTACTTC.

This clone has just one count. The chain joins TRBV29-1 to TRBJ1-1, with D possibly TRBD1 on 5 matching bases. The V gene lost 4 bases and the J gene lost 9 bases, with 9 bases spanning the gap. Looked up from germline, CDR1 is SQVTM and CDR2 is ANQGSEA. The CDR3 runs to 10 residues. CDR3 region: CSVGQFQAFF. In nucleotides, the CDR3 is TGCAGCGTTGGACAGTTCCAAGCTTTCTTT.

In its sample, this clone was seen a few times. The V and J genes are TRBV6-1 and TRBJ2-7; D is perhaps TRBD1 (5 bases). With 6 bases removed from V and 2 bases from J, the gap between germline ends came to 17 bases. The germline CDR1 and CDR2 sequences are MNHNS and SASEGT. The CDR3 sequence is 15 residues long. CDR3 amino acids: CASRANAGITYEQYF. CDR3 nucleotides: TGTGCCAGCAGGGCCAACGCAGGGATTACCTACGAGCAGTACTTC.

Turning to this clone: Germline is not matched at one junction end, which may reflect a read error. The rearrangement joins TRBV9 to TRBJ1-2; TRBD1 matches at 7 bases. This CDR3 region has 16 residues. Germline lookup yields CDR1 SGDLS and CDR2 YYNGEE. The CDR3 region is CASSPGGQVPKYGYTF. In nucleotides, the CDR3 is TGTGCCAGCAGCCCCGGAGGACAGGTGCCTAAATATGGCTACACCTTC.

This clone was counted a single time. The chain uses TRBV27 and TRBJ1-1; 8 bases agree with TRBD1. With 10 bases clipped from V and 5 bases from J, the junction kept 9 bases outside the gene matches. The CDR3 is 13 amino acids. Germline V gene data show CDR1 as MNHEY and CDR2 as SMNVEV (reference sequence). CDR3 sequence reads: CATSDRVRTEAFF. The CDR3 DNA sequence: TGTGCCACCTCGGACAGGGTAAGGACTGAAGCTTTCTTT.

The chain uses TRBV2 and TRBJ2-1, with 12 positions matching TRBD2. With 6 bases clipped from V and 5 bases from J, the junction kept 20 bases outside the gene matches. The length of the CDR3 is 20 residues. CDR1 is SNHLY and CDR2 is FYNNEI in the germline V gene. The CDR3 here is CASRPDTGLAGLRGDNEQFF. The CDR3 coding sequence is TGTGCCAGCAGGCCAGACACCGGACTAGCGGGACTCCGAGGGGACAATGAGCAGTTCTTC.

V usage is TRBV7-9 and J usage is TRBJ1-2; D is possibly TRBD1 (6 bases). The V gene's germline CDR1 is SEHNR and CDR2 FQNEAQ (reference sequence). The CDR3 length is 15 residues. V was clipped by 2 bases and J by 7 bases, with 17 bases between them. DNA of the CDR3: TGTGCCAGCAGCTTATCGAACAGGGATAATGGTGGCTACACCTTC. Encoded protein: CASSLSNRDNGGYTF.

The V and J genes are TRBV7-2 and TRBJ1-5; D remains unclear. Germline CDR1 reads SGHTA; CDR2 reads FQGNSA. Trimming stripped 2 bases from V and 7 bases from J, with 12 bases between. This CDR3 contains 14 residues. CDR3 sequence reads: CASSLYSNEQPQHF. As DNA, the CDR3 is TGTGCCAGCAGCTTATACAGCAACGAACAGCCCCAGCATTTT. Looking up the rest from reference TRBV7-2 and TRBJ1-5 gives the full variable domain: GAGVSQSPSNKVTEKGKDVELRCDPISGHTALYWYRQSLGQGLEFLIYFQGNSAPDKSGLPSDRFSAERTGGSVSTLTIQRTQQEDSAVYLCASSLYSNEQPQHFGDGTRLSIL.

The chain couples TRBV2 to TRBJ2-3, with D unresolved. V lost 2 bases, J lost 7 bases, and 10 bases lay in between. The CDR3 consists of 13 residues. Germline V lookup: CDR1 SNHLY, CDR2 FYNNEI. The CDR3 DNA sequence: TGTGCCAGCAGTGAAAAATCCTTTAATACGCAGTATTTT. Encoded protein: CASSEKSFNTQYF.

This clone showed up just a few times. The CDR3 protein is CASSQENSLEAFF. Here the CDR3 DNA reads TGCGCCAGCAGCCAAGAAAACAGTCTTGAAGCTTTCTTT. The V gene is TRBV4-1, the J gene TRBJ1-1; D is undetermined. In germline, CDR1 is MGHRA, CDR2 YSYEKL. This CDR3 is built from 13 residues. Trimming cost V 0 bases and J 7 bases, with 9 bases left between them.

This chain links TRBV5-1 with TRBJ2-1; 7 bases line up with TRBD2. There are 16 residues in the CDR3. V dropped 6 bases and J dropped 2; count of bases not matched to a gene: 11. CDR1 is SGHRS, CDR2 YFSETQ, per germline. CDR3 sequence (DNA): TGCGCCAGCACCTCTAGCGGAGTCCCTCCCTACAATGAGCAGTTCTTC. This gives the protein CASTSSGVPPYNEQFF. Filled out from reference TRBV5-1 and TRBJ2-1, the complete variable domain reads KAGVTQTPRYLIKTRGQQVTLSCSPISGHRSVSWYQQTPGQGLQFLFEYFSETQRNKGNFPGRFSGRQFSNSRSEMNVSTLELGDSALYLCASTSSGVPPYNEQFFGPGTRLTVL.

This clone was recorded a few times. V usage is TRBV5-6 and J usage is TRBJ2-7, with TRBD1 matching 8 bases. Germline CDR1 SGHDT, CDR2 YYEEEE. Germline trimming cut 3 bases from V and 4 bases from J; bases unmatched to any gene: 6. The CDR3 loop spans 14 amino acids. As DNA, the CDR3 is TGTGCCAGCAGCTCGCTGGACAGGGCATACGAGCAGTACTTC. Translation gives CASSSLDRAYEQYF.

This clone appeared once. V gene TRBV9 combines with J gene TRBJ2-7, with 9 bases that match TRBD2. V gave up 0 bases and J gave up 7 bases; unmatched junction bases: 8. There are 15 residues in the CDR3. The germline CDR1 and CDR2 sequences are SGDLS and YYNGEE. In DNA form, the CDR3 reads TGTGCCAGCAGCGTAGATGGGCGGGGGGGCGGTGAGCAGTACTTC. Its translation is CASSVDGRGGGEQYF.

Only one count was recorded for this clone. The chain employs TRBV5-1 and TRBJ1-1; possible D gene TRBD1, 5 bases. Germline V gene data show CDR1 as SGHRS and CDR2 as YFSETQ. V gave up 0 bases and J gave up 0 bases, with 12 bases separating them. CDR3 length: 16 residues. This CDR3 is CASSLAPRGLNTEAFF. The CDR3 bases are TGCGCCAGCAGCTTGGCACCCCGGGGGTTGAACACTGAAGCTTTCTTT.

This clone was counted a single time. J is TRBJ1-2 and V is TRBV7-9, with 7 nucleotides matching TRBD1. Trimming removed 1 base from V and 3 bases from J; junction bases left unmatched: 11. This CDR3 comprises 17 residues. Germline CDR1 is SEHNR and CDR2 is FQNEAQ (reference sequence). The CDR3: CASSLVPDRVWDYGYTF. CDR3 nucleotide sequence: TGTGCCAGCAGCTTAGTCCCTGACAGGGTCTGGGACTATGGCTACACCTTC.

The chain recombines TRBV9 with TRBJ1-1, with TRBD1 matching over 10 bases. V shed 0 bases, J shed 5 bases, and the junction held 10 bases outside the gene matches. The CDR3 has 17 amino acids. CDR1 and CDR2 (germline): SGDLS, YYNGEE. The CDR3 spells CASSVGLNGQGETEAFF. The CDR3 region has the DNA TGTGCCAGCAGCGTAGGATTAAACGGACAGGGGGAGACTGAAGCTTTCTTT.

This clone was counted a few times. The chain recombines TRBV2 with TRBJ2-7; 8 nucleotides agree with TRBD1. V shed 9 bases and J 3 bases; nucleotides not matched to a gene: 1. The CDR3 loop spans 11 amino acids. Germline V CDR1 and CDR2: SNHLY, FYNNEI. The CDR3 protein is CASGQGYEQYF. DNA for the CDR3: TGTGCCAGTGGACAGGGCTACGAGCAGTACTTC.

The chain couples TRBV7-2 to TRBJ1-6; possibly TRBD1 for D (6 bases). The CDR3 has 17 amino acids. V lost 8 bases, J lost 3 bases, and 20 bases lay in between. Germline V gives CDR1 SGHTA, CDR2 FQGNSA. In nucleotides, the CDR3 is TGTGCCAGCCACCGGGGGAGGGGGGAGATCTATAATTCACCCCTCCACTTT. As protein: CASHRGRGEIYNSPLHF.

The chain combines TRBV5-1 with TRBJ2-3; D may be TRBD1 (5 bases). The germline gives CDR1 SGHRS, CDR2 YFSETQ. The CDR3 spans 13 residues. The V end lost 1 base, the J end lost 3 bases, and 6 bases lay between the germline ends. The CDR3 coding sequence is TGCGCCAGCAGCTTGAGGGGAACAGATACGCAGTATTTT. Protein: CASSLRGTDTQYF.

The rearrangement joins TRBV4-2 to TRBJ2-2, with 8 bases identical to TRBD2. Germline CDR1 LGHNA, CDR2 YNFKEQ. V was pared by 6 bases and J by 5 bases, with 8 bases of the junction left unmatched. This CDR3 is built from 15 residues. The CDR3 bases are TGTGCCAGCAGTCCAACTAGCGGTGAGACCGGGGAGCTGTTTTTT. This gives the protein CASSPTSGETGELFF.

The chain uses TRBV28 and TRBJ2-7; 8 nucleotides match TRBD2. V trimming: 6 bases; J trimming: 6 bases; junction bases outside the gene matches: 7. The CDR3 length is 13 residues. CDR1 MDHEN and CDR2 SYDVKM come from the germline V gene. CDR3 residues: CASSPRLASEQYF. CDR3 DNA: TGTGCCAGCAGCCCAAGACTAGCGAGCGAGCAGTACTTC.

The chain recombines TRBV30 with TRBJ2-6; tentative D call: TRBD1 (5 bases). V was shortened by 0 bases and J by 2 bases, with 8 bases between the two germline ends. CDR1 is GTSNPN, CDR2 SVGIG, per germline (reference sequence). This CDR3 is built from 15 residues. CDR3 amino acids: CAWSVLGAGANVLTF. Here the CDR3 DNA reads TGTGCCTGGAGTGTTCTAGGGGCTGGGGCCAACGTCCTGACTTTC.

The chain uses TRBV7-2 and TRBJ2-7, with TRBD1 matching 7 bases. J gave up 2 bases and V 5 bases, and 6 bases lay outside the gene matches. Germline CDR1 reads SGHTA; CDR2 reads FQGNSA. This CDR3 is built from 14 residues. The CDR3 here is CASSRDRVAYEQYF. CDR3 DNA: TGTGCCAGCAGCCGTGACAGGGTCGCCTACGAGCAGTACTTC.

The genes are TRBV5-8 and TRBJ2-1, with TRBD2 matching over 15 bases. After removal of 7 bases from V and 5 bases from J, the junction contained 1 base not matched to a gene. CDR1 is SGHTS and CDR2 is YDEGEE in the germline V gene. The CDR3 extends over 14 amino acids. The CDR3 loop reads CASGLAGGNNEQFF. CDR3 DNA: TGTGCCAGCGGACTAGCGGGAGGGAACAATGAGCAGTTCTTC.

DNA for the CDR3: TGCGCCAGCAGCCAGGCTTCCCGGGACAGGGGCGGCTACACCTTC. It specifies CASSQASRDRGGYTF. The chain has TRBV4-3 and TRBJ1-2, with TRBD1 matching over 10 bases. V shed 3 bases, J shed 8 bases, and the junction held 9 bases outside the gene matches. Germline V lookup: CDR1 LGHNA, CDR2 YSLEER. The CDR3 extends over 15 amino acids.

CDR3 residues: CASSQEAGASGNTIYF. In DNA form, the CDR3 reads TGCGCCAGCAGCCAAGAAGCAGGGGCATCCGGAAACACCATATATTTT. The V call is TRBV4-1, the J call TRBJ1-3, with a weak D call TRBD1 (6 bases). The CDR3 contains 16 residues. Trimming left V 0 bases short and J 4 bases short, with 13 bases between. Germline loops: CDR1 MGHRA, CDR2 YSYEKL.